Presented here are 26 T cell receptor beta chains from one specimen sequenced in a study of cytomegalovirus exposure and HLA in healthy donors. Clones were read by immunoSEQ multiplex PCR, and TCRdb kept only the in-frame ones, dropping some. Counted here are more than 80,000 clones, roughly 96% occurring once; the ten biggest clones make up approximately 1.2%. Sequencing was performed on PBMCs. These receptors were obtained from a woman between 18 and 30 years old in good health and CMV-seronegative.

The genes are TRBV10-1 and TRBJ1-6, with D unclear. Trimming cost V 7 bases and J 8 bases, with 18 bases left between them. This CDR3 spans 15 amino acids. CDR1 is WNHNN and CDR2 is SYGVQD in the germline V gene (reference sequence). The DNA of the CDR3 is TGCGCCAGCATTTACAGCGGAGTAAGAGATTCACCCCTCCACTTT. This codes for CASIYSGVRDSPLHF.

The V gene is TRBV27, the J gene TRBJ2-1; the D is unclear. Per germline, CDR1 MNHEY and CDR2 SMNVEV (reference sequence). V lost 7 bases to trimming and J lost 7 bases, with 17 bases between them. This CDR3 spans 14 amino acids. The CDR3 here is CASTSYLHRNEQFF. The CDR3 DNA sequence: TGTGCCAGCACCTCTTACCTCCACCGGAATGAGCAGTTCTTC.

The chain is built from TRBV6-5 and TRBJ1-4; 8 bases are a match to TRBD1. In germline, CDR1 is MNHEY, CDR2 SVGAGI. The length of the CDR3 is 14 residues. Trimming cost V 2 bases and J 8 bases; bases outside gene matches: 4. CDR3 DNA: TGTGCCAGCAGTTACACAGGGGGTGAGGAAAAACTGTTTTTT. It yields the protein CASSYTGGEEKLFF.

This clone was seen a single time. V usage is TRBV10-3 and J usage is TRBJ2-5; a weak D match, TRBD2 (6 bases). The CDR3 loop spans 14 amino acids. Looked up from germline, CDR1 is ENHRY and CDR2 is SYGVKD. The V end lost 6 bases, the J end lost 5 bases, and 16 bases lay between the germline ends. CDR3 sequence reads: CAISDHRERETQYF. CDR3 in DNA: TGTGCCATCAGCGATCATCGGGAGAGGGAGACCCAGTACTTC.

This chain links TRBV11-2 with TRBJ2-5, with 13 bases that match TRBD2. The length of the CDR3 is 16 residues. Germline-derived CDR1 and CDR2 are SGHAT and FQNNGV. The V and J ends lost 5 bases and 5 bases, in that order; junction bases with no gene match: 8. The CDR3 DNA reads as TGTGCCAGCAGCCCCCGGACTAGCGGGAGATCGGAGACCCAGTACTTC. Translation: CASSPRTSGRSETQYF.

The rearrangement links TRBV6-5 to TRBJ2-5; D not certain. The CDR3 is made up of 14 amino acids. CDR1 is MNHEY, CDR2 SVGAGI, per germline. The V end lost 2 bases, the J end lost 2 bases, and 9 bases lay between the germline ends. The CDR3 nucleotides read TGTGCCAGCAGTTACGCGTCCCCGCAAGAGACCCAGTACTTC. It translates to CASSYASPQETQYF.

The rearrangement links TRBV13 to TRBJ2-5; D call uncertain. This CDR3 contains 11 residues. Germline V gene lookup returns CDR1 PRHDT and CDR2 FYEKMQ (reference sequence). V was trimmed by 6 bases and J by 3 bases, leaving 5 bases between them. As DNA, the CDR3 is TGTGCCAGCAGTAATAAAGAGACCCAGTACTTC. It codes for CASSNKETQYF.

The rearrangement uses TRBV14 and TRBJ1-5, with D hard to call. This CDR3 has 16 amino acids. The germline V and J ends were trimmed by 2 bases and 7 bases, with 18 bases remaining between them. CDR1 SGHDN and CDR2 FVKESK come from the germline V gene. The CDR3 region is CASSQTLAGAGQPQHF. The CDR3 nucleotides read TGTGCCAGCAGCCAAACTTTAGCCGGTGCTGGGCAGCCCCAGCATTTT. The entire variable domain, with the rest obtained from reference TRBV14 and TRBJ1-5, is as follows: EAGVTQFPSHSVIEKGQTVTLRCDPISGHDNLYWYRRVMGKEIKFLLHFVKESKQDESGMPNNRFLAERTGGTYSTLKVQPAELEDSGVYFCASSQTLAGAGQPQHFGDGTRLSIL.

This sequence joins TRBV6-1 and TRBJ2-1, with 13 bases matching TRBD2. CDR1 is MNHNS, CDR2 SASEGT, per germline. The CDR3 has 17 residues. The ends lost 3 bases at V and 6 bases at J; junction bases unmatched: 8. The CDR3 protein is CASSETRTSGRVNEQFF. The CDR3 DNA follows: TGTGCCAGCAGTGAGACCCGGACTAGCGGGAGAGTCAATGAGCAGTTCTTC.

The chain links TRBV5-4 to TRBJ2-1, with a tentative D call TRBD2 (6 bases). Deletions cut 3 bases from V and 7 bases from J, with 23 bases between. Germline assignment: CDR1 SGHNT and CDR2 YYREEE (reference sequence). This CDR3 spans 17 amino acids. This CDR3 reads CASSSLLDGSLRNEQFF. The CDR3 DNA sequence: TGTGCCAGCAGCTCACTTCTCGACGGGAGCTTGAGAAATGAGCAGTTCTTC.

CDR3 sequence (DNA): TGTGCCAGTGGTCCTGGACTCGCGGTAGAGCAGTTCTTC. Amino acids: CASGPGLAVEQFF. The chain employs TRBV19 and TRBJ2-1; possible D gene TRBD2, 5 bases. Germline V lookup: CDR1 LNHDA, CDR2 SQIVND (reference sequence). The CDR3 is 13 amino acids. The germline V and J ends were trimmed by 8 bases and 10 bases, with 18 bases remaining between them.

V and J are TRBV5-5 and TRBJ2-7, with D perhaps matching TRBD1 (6 bases). V shed 3 bases and J shed 3 bases, with 19 bases lying between them. Germline V gene sequence: CDR1 SGHKS, CDR2 YYEKEE (reference sequence). The CDR3 is 16 amino acids. DNA for the CDR3: TGTGCCAGCAGCTATAAGGACAGTGCCAATTTCTACGAGCAGTACTTC. This gives the protein CASSYKDSANFYEQYF. The variable domain in full, with the rest retrieved from reference TRBV5-5 and TRBJ2-7, is DAGVTQSPTHLIKTRGQQVTLRCSPISGHKSVSWYQQVLGQGPQFIFQYYEKEERGRGNFPDRFSARQFPNYSSELNVNALLLGDSALYLCASSYKDSANFYEQYFGPGTRLTVT.

The V call is TRBV9, the J call TRBJ2-1; 8 positions agree with TRBD2. This CDR3 is built from 16 residues. Per the germline V gene, CDR1 is SGDLS and CDR2 is YYNGEE. The V and J ends lost 1 base and 7 bases, in that order; junction bases with no gene match: 10. The CDR3 is CASSVTAGVARNEQFF. CDR3 sequence (DNA): TGTGCCAGCAGCGTAACAGCGGGAGTAGCGCGTAATGAGCAGTTCTTC.

In this sample, this clone turned up once. V gene TRBV7-8 combines with J gene TRBJ2-5; D is perhaps TRBD2 (5 bases). Trimming took 0 bases from V and 4 from J, leaving 9 bases between them. Per germline, CDR1 SGHVS and CDR2 FQNEAQ. This CDR3 comprises 14 residues. This chain's CDR3 is CASSLAGDLETQYF. Here the CDR3 DNA reads TGTGCCAGCAGCTTAGCGGGAGACTTAGAGACCCAGTACTTC.

This chain joins TRBV25-1 and TRBJ1-5; D ambiguous. Germline assignment: CDR1 MGHDK and CDR2 SYGVNS. The V end lost 5 bases, the J end lost 5 bases, and 10 bases lay between the germline ends. This CDR3 contains 13 residues. The CDR3 here is CASSRQVDQPQHF. In DNA form, the CDR3 reads TGTGCCAGCAGTCGGCAGGTAGATCAGCCCCAGCATTTT. The full variable domain, completed using reference TRBV25-1 and TRBJ1-5, is EADIYQTPRYLVIGTGKKITLECSQTMGHDKMYWYQQDPGMELHLIHYSYGVNSTEKGDLSSESTVSRIRTEHFPLTLESARPSHTSQYLCASSRQVDQPQHFGDGTRLSIL.

The V gene is TRBV6-1, the J gene TRBJ1-5; 8 nucleotides agree with TRBD1. In germline, CDR1 is MNHNS, CDR2 SASEGT. The CDR3 contains 15 residues. Unmatched junction bases numbered 15, after V lost 8 bases and J lost 9 bases. CDR3 region: CASGGAGGPARPQHF. The CDR3 DNA sequence: TGTGCCAGCGGGGGGGCAGGGGGCCCCGCTAGGCCCCAGCATTTT.

The J gene is TRBJ1-1, the V gene TRBV5-6; D is perhaps TRBD1 (6 bases). This CDR3 has 14 amino acids. V was shortened by 2 bases and J by 0 bases, with 8 bases between the two germline ends. Germline V lookup: CDR1 SGHDT, CDR2 YYEEEE. The CDR3 is CASSLGGLNTEAFF. Written as DNA, the CDR3 is TGTGCCAGCAGCTTAGGGGGTCTGAACACTGAAGCTTTCTTT.

The chain has TRBV7-9 and TRBJ2-7; D possibly corresponds to TRBD2 (6 bases). CDR3 length: 13 amino acids. V lost 6 bases to trimming and J lost 3 bases, with 12 bases between them. Germline values: CDR1 SEHNR, CDR2 FQNEAQ (reference sequence). For the CDR3, the DNA is TGTGCCAGCAGTCTCCGGGACTTCTACGAGCAGTACTTC. Amino acid sequence: CASSLRDFYEQYF.

As DNA, the CDR3 is TGTGCCAGCAGCGCCGGACAGGGCTCTGGAAACACCATATATTTT. Amino acids: CASSAGQGSGNTIYF. The chain links TRBV9 to TRBJ1-3; TRBD1 agrees at 8 bases. The CDR3 is made up of 15 amino acids. The germline CDR1 and CDR2 sequences are SGDLS and YYNGEE. Losses at the gene ends were 3 bases for V and 0 bases for J; bases not matched to a gene: 2.

This clone appeared a single time. The chain has TRBV7-6 and TRBJ2-3; possible D gene TRBD2, 6 bases. Germline lookup yields CDR1 SGHVS and CDR2 FNYEAQ. Trimming shortened V by 1 base and J by 2 bases, and 10 bases separated the two germline ends. The CDR3 length is 15 residues. CDR3 protein: CASSLVTGATDTQYF. The CDR3 DNA reads as TGTGCCAGCAGCTTAGTTACGGGAGCCACAGATACGCAGTATTTT.

The V gene is TRBV27, the J gene TRBJ2-1; tentative D call: TRBD2 (6 bases). The CDR3 length is 13 residues. V was trimmed by 4 bases and J by 6 bases, leaving 10 bases between them. The V gene's germline CDR1 is MNHEY and CDR2 SMNVEV (reference sequence). The CDR3 nucleotides read TGTGCCAGCAGTTACGGTAGCGGCAATGAGCAGTTCTTC. This codes for CASSYGSGNEQFF.

The chain is built from TRBV28 and TRBJ1-1, with TRBD1 matching over 10 bases. Germline V gene sequence: CDR1 MDHEN, CDR2 SYDVKM. Losses at the gene ends were 3 bases for V and 1 base for J; bases not matched to a gene: 8. This CDR3 has 17 residues. The CDR3 bases are TGTGCCAGCAGTTTCCTTCGACAGGGGGCTACGAACACTGAAGCTTTCTTT. This codes for CASSFLRQGATNTEAFF.

The chain combines TRBV29-1 with TRBJ1-1; D unclear. The CDR3 spans 12 residues. V was pared by 4 bases and J by 0 bases, with 6 bases between. Per germline, CDR1 SQVTM and CDR2 ANQGSEA. The CDR3 reads CSVALLNTEAFF. The DNA for the CDR3 is TGCAGCGTTGCCCTTTTGAACACTGAAGCTTTCTTT.

The rearrangement joins TRBV19 to TRBJ1-5; D unclear. The V end was cut by 7 bases, the J end by 3 bases, with 13 bases between. This CDR3 is built from 14 residues. Germline values: CDR1 LNHDA, CDR2 SQIVND (reference sequence). The CDR3 DNA reads TGTGCCAGTACCCCCCCGCAGGCCAATCAGCCCCAGCATTTT. Protein product: CASTPPQANQPQHF. Filled out from reference TRBV19 and TRBJ1-5, the complete variable domain reads DGGITQSPKYLFRKEGQNVTLSCEQNLNHDAMYWYRQDPGQGLRLIYYSQIVNDFQKGDIAEGYSVSREKKESFPLTVTSAQKNPTAFYLCASTPPQANQPQHFGDGTRLSIL.

The chain recombines TRBV27 with TRBJ2-1, with 9 bases fitting TRBD1. The CDR3 is 16 residues long. V trimming: 6 bases; J trimming: 5 bases; junction bases outside the gene matches: 11. The germline gives CDR1 MNHEY, CDR2 SMNVEV (reference sequence). As DNA, the CDR3 is TGTGCCAGCAGGACTCCGGACAGGGGAAGCCACAATGAGCAGTTCTTC. Translating it yields CASRTPDRGSHNEQFF.

This chain links TRBV18 with TRBJ2-7; TRBD1 might be the D (6 bases). With 6 bases removed from V and 9 bases from J, the gap between germline ends came to 24 bases. From germline, CDR1 is KGHSH and CDR2 LQKENI. This CDR3 contains 15 residues. The CDR3: CASSLGALRLDVQYF. For the CDR3, the DNA is TGTGCCAGCTCCTTGGGGGCCCTACGCCTTGACGTGCAGTACTTC. Filled out from reference TRBV18 and TRBJ2-7, the complete variable domain reads NAGVMQNPRHLVRRRGQEARLRCSPMKGHSHVYWYRQLPEEGLKFMVYLQKENIIDESGMPKERFSAEFPKEGPSILRIQQVVRGDSAAYFCASSLGALRLDVQYFGPGTRLTVT.